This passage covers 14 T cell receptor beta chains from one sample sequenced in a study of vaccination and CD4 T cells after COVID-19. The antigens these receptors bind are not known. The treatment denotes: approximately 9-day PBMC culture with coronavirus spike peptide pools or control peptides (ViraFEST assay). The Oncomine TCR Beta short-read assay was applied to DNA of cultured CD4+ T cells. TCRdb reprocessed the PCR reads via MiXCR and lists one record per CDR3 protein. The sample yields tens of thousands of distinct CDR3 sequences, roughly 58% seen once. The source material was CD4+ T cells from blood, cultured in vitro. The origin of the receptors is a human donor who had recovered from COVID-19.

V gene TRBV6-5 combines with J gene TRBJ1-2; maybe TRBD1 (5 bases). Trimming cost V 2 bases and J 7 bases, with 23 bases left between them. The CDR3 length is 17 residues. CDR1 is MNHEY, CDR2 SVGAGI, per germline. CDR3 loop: CASSYVSGGGAWFGYTF. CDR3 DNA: TGTGCCAGCAGTTACGTTAGTGGTGGAGGGGCTTGGTTTGGCTACACCTTC.

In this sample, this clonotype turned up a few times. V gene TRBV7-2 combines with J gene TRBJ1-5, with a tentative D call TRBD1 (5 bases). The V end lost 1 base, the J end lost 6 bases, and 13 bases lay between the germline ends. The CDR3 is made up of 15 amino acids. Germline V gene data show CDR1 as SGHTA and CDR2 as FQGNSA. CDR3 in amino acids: CASSLDGRAGQPQHF. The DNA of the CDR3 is TGTGCCAGCAGCTTAGATGGCAGGGCGGGTCAGCCCCAGCATTTT.

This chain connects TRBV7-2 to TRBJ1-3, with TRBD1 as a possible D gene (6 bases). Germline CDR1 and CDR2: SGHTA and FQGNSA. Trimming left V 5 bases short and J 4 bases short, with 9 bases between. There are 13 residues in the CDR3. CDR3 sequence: CASSLDSGNTIYF. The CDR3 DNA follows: TGTGCCAGCAGCCTGGACAGCGGAAACACCATATATTTT.

The CDR3 sequence: CSATRYRQGGYTF. The CDR3 DNA sequence: TGCAGTGCGACAAGATACCGACAGGGTGGCTACACCTTC. The J gene is TRBJ1-2, the V gene TRBV20-1; TRBD1 agrees at 7 bases. V lost 6 bases to trimming and J lost 7 bases; unmatched junction nucleotides: 11. Germline V lookup: CDR1 DFQATT, CDR2 SNEGSKA (reference sequence). This CDR3 has 13 amino acids.

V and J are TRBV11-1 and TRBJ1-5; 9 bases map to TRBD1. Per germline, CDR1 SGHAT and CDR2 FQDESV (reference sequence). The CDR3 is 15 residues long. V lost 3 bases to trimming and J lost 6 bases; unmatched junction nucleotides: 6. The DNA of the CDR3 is TGTGCCAGCAGCTTGTCCGCGGACAGGGGTCAGCCCCAGCATTTT. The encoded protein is CASSLSADRGQPQHF. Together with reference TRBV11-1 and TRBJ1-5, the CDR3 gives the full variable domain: EAEVAQSPRYKITEKSQAVAFWCDPISGHATLYWYRQILGQGPELLVQFQDESVVDDSQLPKDRFSAERLKGVDSTLKIQPAELGDSAMYLCASSLSADRGQPQHFGDGTRLSIL.

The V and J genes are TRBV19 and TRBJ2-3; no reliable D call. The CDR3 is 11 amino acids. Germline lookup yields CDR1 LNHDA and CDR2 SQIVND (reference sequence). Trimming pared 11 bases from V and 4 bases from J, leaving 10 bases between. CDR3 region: CASGASDTQYF. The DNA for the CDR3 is TGTGCCTCCGGCGCGTCAGATACGCAGTATTTT.

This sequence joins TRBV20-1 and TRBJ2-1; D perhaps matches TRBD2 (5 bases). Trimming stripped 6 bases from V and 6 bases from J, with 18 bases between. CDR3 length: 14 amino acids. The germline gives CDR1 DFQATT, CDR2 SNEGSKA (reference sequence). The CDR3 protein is CSAPSRVNVNEQFF. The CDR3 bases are TGCAGTGCCCCTTCGAGGGTTAACGTCAATGAGCAGTTCTTC.

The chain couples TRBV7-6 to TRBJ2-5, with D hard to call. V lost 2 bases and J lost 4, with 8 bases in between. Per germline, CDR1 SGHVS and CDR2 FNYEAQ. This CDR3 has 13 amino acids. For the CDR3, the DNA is TGTGCCAGCAGCTTAAGAGTGAGAGAGACCCAGTACTTC. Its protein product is CASSLRVRETQYF. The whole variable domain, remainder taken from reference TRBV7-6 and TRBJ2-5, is GAGVSQSPRYKVTKRGQDVALRCDPISGHVSLYWYRQALGQGPEFLTYFNYEAQQDKSGLPNDRFSAERPEGSISTLTIQRTEQRDSAMYRCASSLRVRETQYFGPGTRLLVL.

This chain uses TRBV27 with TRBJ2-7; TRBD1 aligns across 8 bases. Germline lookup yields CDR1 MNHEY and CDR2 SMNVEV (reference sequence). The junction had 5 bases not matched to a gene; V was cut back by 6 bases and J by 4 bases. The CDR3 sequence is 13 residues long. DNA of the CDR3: TGTGCCAGCAGCTACCGGACAGGGTACGAGCAGTACTTC. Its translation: CASSYRTGYEQYF.

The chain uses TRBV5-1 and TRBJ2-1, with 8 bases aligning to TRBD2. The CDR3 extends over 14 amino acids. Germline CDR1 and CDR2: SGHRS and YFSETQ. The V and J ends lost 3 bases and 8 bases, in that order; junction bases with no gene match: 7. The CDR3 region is CASSWGLGGDEQFF. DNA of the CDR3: TGCGCCAGCAGCTGGGGACTAGGCGGCGATGAGCAGTTCTTC. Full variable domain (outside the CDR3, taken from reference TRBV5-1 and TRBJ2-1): KAGVTQTPRYLIKTRGQQVTLSCSPISGHRSVSWYQQTPGQGLQFLFEYFSETQRNKGNFPGRFSGRQFSNSRSEMNVSTLELGDSALYLCASSWGLGGDEQFFGPGTRLTVL.

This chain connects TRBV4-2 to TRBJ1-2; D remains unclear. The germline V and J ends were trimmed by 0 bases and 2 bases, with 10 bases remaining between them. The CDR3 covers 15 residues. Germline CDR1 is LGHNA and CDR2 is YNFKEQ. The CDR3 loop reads CASSQEGRKNYGYTF. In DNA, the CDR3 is TGTGCCAGCAGCCAAGAGGGCAGGAAAAACTATGGCTACACCTTC.

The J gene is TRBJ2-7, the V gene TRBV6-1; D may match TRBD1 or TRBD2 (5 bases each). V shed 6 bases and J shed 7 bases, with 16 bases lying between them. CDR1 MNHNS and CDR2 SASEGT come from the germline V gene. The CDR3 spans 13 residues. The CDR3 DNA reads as TGTGCCAGCAGGAGAGGGGCCATGAGTGAGCAGTACTTC. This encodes CASRRGAMSEQYF.

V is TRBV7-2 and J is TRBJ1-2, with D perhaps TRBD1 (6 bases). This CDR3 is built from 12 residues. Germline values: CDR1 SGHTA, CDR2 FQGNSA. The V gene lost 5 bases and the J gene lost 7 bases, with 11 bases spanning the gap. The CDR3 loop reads CASSRGGPGYTF. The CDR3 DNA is TGTGCCAGCAGCCGGGGGGGGCCTGGCTACACCTTC.

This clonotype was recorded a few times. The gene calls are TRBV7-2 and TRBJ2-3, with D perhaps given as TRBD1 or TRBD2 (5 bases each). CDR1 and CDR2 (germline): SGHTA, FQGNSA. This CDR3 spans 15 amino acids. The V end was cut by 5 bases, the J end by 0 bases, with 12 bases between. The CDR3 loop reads CASSPAGASTDTQYF. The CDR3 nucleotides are TGTGCCAGCAGCCCCGCCGGGGCTAGCACAGATACGCAGTATTTT.